These T cell receptor beta chains were read from a single sample in a study of Ad26.COV2.S vaccination and SARS-CoV-2 variants. Measured with immunoSEQ multiplex PCR; TCRdb has only the in-frame clones, and not every one. The sample holds over 400,000 clones, 92% seen once. The source was peripheral blood, collected in a trial of Ad26.COV2.S vaccine versus placebo. Every receptor here comes from a person aged 18-60 years who received the Ad26.COV2.S COVID-19 vaccine or a placebo. CDR3s include the opening cysteine and the closing phenylalanine or tryptophan. A D gene is named only where the DNA matches it firmly. The listing skips clone size in some rows; elsewhere it reads once, few, many or a size class.

>TRBJ2-7|NA|TRBD2|TRBV18
TGTGCCAGCTCACCCCCCGGGACTAGCTACTACTACGAGCAGTACTTC
CASSPPGTSYYYEQYF
>TRBJ1-4|NA|TRBD1|TRBV2
TGTGCCAGCATGGAACAGGGGACTAATGAAAAACTGTTTTTT
CASMEQGTNEKLFF
>TRBJ2-7|NA|NA|TRBV11-2
TGTGCCAGCAGCCCCGAGCGAATCCATGGCGAGCAGTACTTC
CASSPERIHGEQYF
>TRBJ2-1|NA|NA|TRBV19
TGTGCCAGTAGTATAGCCCCCAGGCCAGCCGCCCGCAATGAGCAGTTCTTC
CASSIAPRPAARNEQFF
>TRBJ1-1|NA|NA|TRBV28
TGTGCCAGCTGTGGGGAACAGAGGAACACTGAAGCTTTCTTT
CASCGEQRNTEAFF
>TRBJ1-2|NA|NA|TRBV3-1/TRBV3-2
TGTGCCAGCAGCCAAGATTCAAAATTCGGGCAGCCGTATAACTATGGCTACACCTTC
CASSQDSKFGQPYNYGYTF
>TRBJ2-3|NA|TRBD2|TRBV7-9
TGTGCCAGCAGCTCGGGGGGTACGCAGTATTTT
CASSSGGTQYF
>TRBJ2-7|NA|TRBD2|TRBV18
TGTGCCAGCTCATCAAATGCGGGGGGGCCGACCTACGAGCAGTACTTC
CASSSNAGGPTYEQYF
>TRBJ2-3|NA|TRBD2|TRBV7-9
TGTGCCAGCAGGTCGAAGCGGGGGGGCCCAGATACGCAGTATTTT
CASRSKRGGPDTQYF
>TRBJ2-5|NA|TRBD2|TRBV6-6
TGTGCCAGCAGTTTAGCGGGGGGGCCGAATAAGACCCAGTACTTC
CASSLAGGPNKTQYF
>TRBJ1-3|NA|NA|TRBV5-6
TGTGCCAGCAGCTTTCGACCGCAGGGAAGATCGAGTGGAAACACCATATATTTT
CASSFRPQGRSSGNTIYF
>TRBJ2-7|NA|TRBD1|TRBV5-6
TGTGCCAGCAGCCCGGACAGGGGCGAGCAGTACTTC
CASSPDRGEQYF
>TRBJ1-2|NA|TRBD1|TRBV20-1
TGCAGCGCAAACAGGGGAGATGGCTACACCTTC
CSANRGDGYTF
>TRBJ2-7|NA|NA|TRBV19
TGTGCCAGTAGTATATTAGGGGCTTCAAACTACGAGCAGTACTTC
CASSILGASNYEQYF
>TRBJ2-2|NA|NA|TRBV27
TGTGCCAGCAGTCTCGACACCGGGGAGCTGTTTTTT
CASSLDTGELFF
>TRBJ2-1|once|NA|TRBV18
TGTGCCAGCTCCACCTCGGGACAATACAATGAGCAGTTCTTC
CASSTSGQYNEQFF
>TRBJ1-5|NA|NA|TRBV27
TGTGCCAGCAGTTTTTCCCGCCGTAACCCCCAGCATTTT
CASSFSRRNPQHF
>TRBJ1-5|NA|NA|TRBV19
TGTGCCAGTAACCCAGACGGACAGAGAGATCAGCCCCAGCATTTT
CASNPDGQRDQPQHF
>TRBJ1-5|NA|NA|TRBV18
TGTGCCAGCTCACCAGGGGCCGGCAATCAGCCCCAGCATTTT
CASSPGAGNQPQHF
>TRBJ2-1|NA|NA|TRBV6-6
TGTGCCAGCCGACAGCTTTACAATGAGCAGTTCTTC
CASRQLYNEQFF
>TRBJ1-1|once|NA|TRBV2
TGTGCCAGCGGGGGGCAGGGGCCAACTTTCTTT
CASGGQGPTFF
>TRBJ2-5|NA|NA|TRBV27
TGTGCCAGCAGTTTCACTGGGGAAGAGACCCAGTACTTC
CASSFTGEETQYF
>TRBJ1-1|NA|TRBD1|TRBV28
TGTGCCAGCACCCTATCCGGGACAGGGGGTGAAGAAGCTTTCTTT
CASTLSGTGGEEAFF
>TRBJ1-4|NA|TRBD1|TRBV28
TGTGCCAGCAGCTATCGACAGGGGGGGGATGAAAAACTGTTTTTT
CASSYRQGGDEKLFF
>TRBJ2-7|NA|NA|TRBV6-2/TRBV6-3
TGTGCCAGCAGCCCTCATTACGAGCAGTACTTC
CASSPHYEQYF
>TRBJ2-3|NA|NA|TRBV19
TGTGCCAGTAGTATCACTTCAGCTACATGGGATACGCAGTATTTT
CASSITSATWDTQYF
>TRBJ1-2|NA|NA|TRBV6-5
TGTGCCAGCAGTTACACAGAACTAGGCTATGGCTACACCTTC
CASSYTELGYGYTF
>TRBJ2-3|NA|NA|TRBV5-6
TGTGCCAGCAGCTGGGAGACCAGGGATACGCAGTATTTT
CASSWETRDTQYF
>TRBJ2-3|NA|NA|TRBV4-1
TGCGCCAGCAGCCAAGTACTAGTGGTAGATACGCAGTATTTT
CASSQVLVVDTQYF
>TRBJ1-2|NA|NA|TRBV19
TGTGCCAGTAGTACATTGGGGGGACGCAGTCCCTATGGCTACACCTTC
CASSTLGGRSPYGYTF
>TRBJ1-6|NA|NA|TRBV4-3
TGCGCCAGCAGCCAAGAAGGAGGGGCCGCGATGGGACCCCTCCACTTT
CASSQEGGAAMGPLHF
>TRBJ2-5|NA|TRBD2|TRBV4-1
TGCGCCAGCAGCCAAGATCGTAGCGGGGGGGTCCAAGAGACCCAGTACTTC
CASSQDRSGGVQETQYF
>TRBJ1-1|NA|NA|TRBV19
TGTGCCAGTAGTACCACATTAAACACTGAAGCTTTCTTT
CASSTTLNTEAFF
>TRBJ2-7|NA|NA|TRBV12-5
TGTGCTAGTGGTGGGATTACTTGGGAGCAGTACTTC
CASGGITWEQYF
>TRBJ1-2|NA|NA|TRBV9
TGTGCCAGCAGCCCTTGGGGACCTTGGGGCTACACCTTC
CASSPWGPWGYTF
>TRBJ1-1|NA|NA|TRBV5-4
TGTGCCAGCAGCCCCGGGGGGAACACTGAAGCTTTCTTT
CASSPGGNTEAFF
>TRBJ1-6|NA|NA|TRBV28
TGTGCCAGCAGACGGGACGGAAATTCACCCCTCCACTTT
CASRRDGNSPLHF
>TRBJ2-3|NA|NA|TRBV11-2
TGTGCCAGCAGCTTAGAGGGCACAGATACGCAGTATTTT
CASSLEGTDTQYF
>TRBJ2-3|NA|TRBD2|TRBV6-5
TGTGCCAGCAGTTACTCGGGGGGGGGCACAGATACGCAGTATTTT
CASSYSGGGTDTQYF
>TRBJ1-3|few|NA|TRBV7-2
TGTGCCAGCAGCTTAGCACTAGGGTCTGGAAACACCATATATTTT
CASSLALGSGNTIYF
>TRBJ2-3|NA|NA|TRBV5-6
TGTGCCAGCAGCGCAAACAGGGCCTGGGGGACAGATACGCAGTATTTT
CASSANRAWGTDTQYF
>TRBJ2-3|once|TRBD1|TRBV5-1
TGCGCCAGCAGCCACGGGGGACAGGGGACAACCACAGATACGCAGTATTTT
CASSHGGQGTTTDTQYF
>TRBJ2-7|NA|NA|TRBV6-2/TRBV6-3
TGTGCCAGCAGTTACTCGAGCGCAGGGAATTTAGACGAGCAGTACTTC
CASSYSSAGNLDEQYF
>TRBJ1-1|NA|NA|TRBV15
TGTGCCACCAGCAGAGTCTTAGCGGGCGGGGCTGAAGCTTTCTTT
CATSRVLAGGAEAFF
>TRBJ1-2|NA|TRBD1|TRBV19
TGTGCCAGTAGTCCCTCCCCCGGACAGGTCGCGGGCTACACCTTC
CASSPSPGQVAGYTF
>TRBJ1-6|NA|TRBD1|TRBV27
TGTGCCAGCAGTATGGAGACAGGGGGCGTTAATTCACCCCTCCACTTT
CASSMETGGVNSPLHF
>TRBJ2-5|NA|TRBD2|TRBV5-1
TGCGCCAGCAGCTTGGCCTCGGCGGGGGGAGGGCAAGAGACCCAGTACTTC
CASSLASAGGGQETQYF
>TRBJ1-3|NA|NA|TRBV5-5
TGTGCCAGCAGCTTGTCGACCCTCTCTGGAAACACCATATATTTT
CASSLSTLSGNTIYF
>TRBJ1-2|NA|NA|TRBV6-6
TGTGCGACCGTCGACGCAGGGTTATCCTATGGCTACACCTTC
CATVDAGLSYGYTF
>TRBJ1-2|once|NA|TRBV30
TGTGCCTGGAGTGTCCAGGCCAACTATGGCTACACCTTC
CAWSVQANYGYTF
>TRBJ2-2|NA|TRBD2|TRBV9
TGTGCCAGCAGCCTACGGCTAGCGGGGGAATCGAACACCGGGGAGCTGTTTTTT
CASSLRLAGESNTGELFF
>TRBJ2-7|NA|NA|TRBV27
TGTGCCAGCAGTACCGGACGGGCCTACGAGCAGTACTTC
CASSTGRAYEQYF
>TRBJ1-4|NA|TRBD1|TRBV4-3
TGCGCCAGCAGCCAACGTGAAGGACAGGGGGCTCGTAGCGAAAAACTGTTTTTT
CASSQREGQGARSEKLFF
>TRBJ1-2|NA|NA|TRBV5-5
TGTGCCAGCAGCGGAGCACGGACAGATACCAACTATGGCTACACCTTC
CASSGARTDTNYGYTF
>TRBJ1-5|NA|TRBD1|TRBV9
TGTGCCAGCAGCGACAGGGGGAATCAGCCCCAGCATTTT
CASSDRGNQPQHF
>TRBJ2-7|NA|TRBD1|TRBV6-6
TGTGCCAGCAGTTGGGACAGGGGCCACTACGAGCAGTACTTC
CASSWDRGHYEQYF
>TRBJ1-1|few|NA|TRBV5-1
TGCGCCAGCAGCTTGGATCAGGGGACGAACACTGAAGCTTTCTTT
CASSLDQGTNTEAFF
>TRBJ1-5|NA|NA|TRBV5-1
TGCGCCAGCAGCTTGAGACCCGATCAGCCCCAGCATTTT
CASSLRPDQPQHF
>TRBJ2-7|once|NA|TRBV10-3
TGTGCCATCATAAGTCGTGAGCAGTACTTC
CAIISREQYF